This T cell receptor (beta chain) is from a study of CD8 T cells in ankylosing spondylitis. General study findings and limits: Reportedly, matched ankylosing spondylitis synovial fluid was significantly enriched for disease-linked clones. Clones that were linked to disease were CD8+ and were relatively rare in peripheral blood. Ankylosing spondylitis blood appeared to carry a characteristic TCR beta motif of 7 or 8 highly homologous variants.

The CDR3 contains 13 residues. The germline V gene encodes CDR1 MNHEY and CDR2 SMNVEV (reference sequence). The germline V and J ends were trimmed by 2 bases and 6 bases, with 10 bases remaining between them. TCRdb reprocessed the 5' RACE reads via MiXCR and lists one record per CDR3 protein. Here the sample spans under 250,000 distinct CDR3 sequences, about 10% being singletons. This clonotype was found many times. Its antigen is not known. The receptor's source is a male donor with ankylosing spondylitis or in good health (not recorded which). Sequencing was carried out using blood, either unsorted or a sorted T cell fraction (not recorded which). The chain links TRBV27 to TRBJ1-2, with TRBD1 as a possible D gene (5 bases). CDR3 in DNA: TGTGCCAGCAGTTTACAGGGAGTTAATGGCTACACCTTC. Its translation: CASSLQGVNGYTF.